This record looks at one T cell receptor (beta chain) sequence and its context. Antigen unknown. These data are taken from a study of naive and memory T cell subsets. Cells stained for CD3, CD4, CD8, CD45RA and CD27 were sorted into four subsets. The beta constant-region primer was an equimolar mix of two oligonucleotides covering TRBC1 and TRBC2. A 12-nucleotide UMI and the SP2 primer were added to the cDNA 3' end by oligonucleotide ligation. TCRdb called the UMI-ligation and nested PCR reads again in MiXCR, with one record for every CDR3 protein. The sample lists under 40,000 distinct CDR3 sequences, roughly 14% occurring once. This CDR3 is built from 14 residues. The J segment lost 4 bases and the V segment lost 3 bases, leaving 5 bases of the junction unmatched. Findings and caveats of the study: TCR abundance followed a power law differing between naive and memory subsets. Over 95% of naive TCR sequences appeared only once, unlike memory subsets.

This clonotype was sampled from a human donor in good health. The chain uses TRBV12-3 or TRBV12-4 and TRBJ1-1, with TRBD1 matching over 7 bases. The sequenced sample was effector memory CD4+ T cells from blood. The subset: effector memory, CD45RA- CD27-. The CDR3 DNA reads TGTGCCAGCAGTTTCAACACAGGGGCCACTGAAGCTTTCTTT. Translating gives CASSFNTGATEAFF.